This T cell receptor beta chain is drawn from a study of blood T cell repertoires in COVID-19. The wider study: From the United States, Italy and Spain came samples of acute and convalescent COVID-19. Sample material is recorded as cDNA or gDNA derived from T cells, B-cell-depleted T cells, or PBMCs.

Under the authors' procedure: Quantification of nucleated cells was approximated via reference gene primer amplification. Produced via immunoSEQ multiplex PCR; TCRdb's table is partial and in-frame only. That table gives V, J and clone size, and the DNA gave D and trimming. The data show under 170,000 clones, about 90% seen once. There are 15 residues in the CDR3. With 5 bases removed from V and 2 bases from J, the gap between germline ends came to 16 bases. CDR1 is MNHEY, CDR2 SVGEGT, per germline. The sequenced sample consisted of peripheral blood. The chain recombines TRBV6-2 or TRBV6-3 with TRBJ2-7, with D maybe TRBD2 (5 bases). This receptor was identified in a woman in her fifties or sixties with active or convalescent COVID-19. The CDR3 protein is CASSLPGIVAYEQYF. CDR3 DNA: TGTGCCAGCAGTCTTCCCGGGATAGTCGCCTACGAGCAGTACTTC.